This T cell receptor (beta chain) is from a study of blood T cells in healthy people across ages. J lost 6 bases, V lost 1 base, and 3 bases had no gene match. This CDR3 is 14 amino acids long. Every sample gave at least 6 micrograms of total RNA when it was extracted. For the second PCR, which ran for about 7 to 11 cycles, a sample-barcoded 5' primer and a J-beta primer mix were used. Using its own MiXCR run on the 5' RACE reads, TCRdb lists one record per CDR3 protein. The top ten hold approximately 19% of the sample, which has hundreds of thousands of distinct CDR3 sequences, about 42% seen once. The TCR originated in a man aged 60-69 years in good health. The chain is built from TRBV12-3 or TRBV12-4 and TRBJ2-1, with 7 positions matching TRBD2. The sample was blood. CDR3: CASSLGGGPNEQFF. CDR3 nucleotides: TGTGCCAGCAGTTTAGGGGGGGGACCCAATGAGCAGTTCTTC.